Listed here is a single T cell receptor beta chain. Antigen unknown. The method was immunoSEQ multiplex PCR; TCRdb's version includes in-frame clones alone and lacks a portion of them. Among about 130,000 clones listed, 85% to 95% were seen once. This record comes from a study of T cell responses to AZD1222 COVID-19 vaccine. Study-level points and caveats: Seropositive at baseline were only a handful of AZD1222 recipients. Donor demographics were predominantly white British with a female majority; clonal diversity may be underestimated. Repertoires were sampled only after the peak T cell response.

This CDR3 has 14 residues. CDR1 and CDR2 (germline): MNHEY, SVGAGI. V shed 11 bases, J shed 8 bases, and the junction held 17 bases outside the gene matches. The genes are TRBV6-5 and TRBJ2-7; 8 bases are a match to TRBD1. The clonotype was recovered from an adult in good health. This specimen consisted of peripheral blood, obtained on day 0 of AZD1222 vaccination. CDR3: CAGGDLTGANKQYF. In nucleotides, the CDR3 is TGTGCCGGAGGGGACTTGACAGGGGCGAATAAGCAGTACTTC.